This T cell receptor beta chain emerged from a study of T-cell memory formation after mild COVID-19. TCRdb reprocessed the 5' RACE reads with MiXCR, giving one entry per CDR3 protein. Among 470,000 or so distinct CDR3 sequences listed, 18% were seen once. This clonotype was recorded at least ten times. Per germline, CDR1 SGHTA and CDR2 FQGNSA. The V gene lost 5 bases and the J gene lost 2 bases, with 9 bases spanning the gap. This CDR3 comprises 13 residues. V is TRBV7-2 and J is TRBJ2-5; D is undetermined. This clonotype was obtained from a man between 18 and 29 years old who had mild COVID-19 (a few samples of this study predate the infection). Cell type and time point are not known. Source material: PBMCs or a T cell subset sorted from them (not recorded which). The DNA of the CDR3 is TGTGCCAGCAGCCCAACGTGGCAAGAGACCCAGTACTTC. It translates to CASSPTWQETQYF.